This T cell receptor (beta chain) was captured by sequencing in a study of T-cell memory formation after mild COVID-19. As for the study in general: Largely donor-specific TCR clusters were found.

Germline assignment: CDR1 MRHNA and CDR2 SNTAGT. There are 13 residues in the CDR3. Trimming left V 0 bases short and J 9 bases short, with 9 bases between. TCRdb redid the calling of the 5' RACE reads with MiXCR, one entry per CDR3 protein. The sample lists some 150,000 distinct CDR3 sequences, 11% to 15% occurring once. This clonotype was recorded a few times. Antigen: not known. Overall study results and limits: Whereas later expanders leaned CD4+, clones contracting day 15 to 85 showed a balanced CD4/CD8 makeup. Some clones that responded turned up in pre-infection memory, which suggests that cross-reactive memory joined in.

Sequencing was carried out using PBMCs or a T cell subset sorted from them (not recorded which). This clonotype originated in an adult woman who had mild COVID-19 (a few samples of this study predate the infection). Cell type and time point are not known. This chain uses TRBV6-4 with TRBJ2-1; D uncertain. Here the CDR3 reads CASSDSKLGEQFF. For the CDR3, the DNA is TGTGCCAGCAGTGACTCAAAGTTGGGTGAGCAGTTCTTC.